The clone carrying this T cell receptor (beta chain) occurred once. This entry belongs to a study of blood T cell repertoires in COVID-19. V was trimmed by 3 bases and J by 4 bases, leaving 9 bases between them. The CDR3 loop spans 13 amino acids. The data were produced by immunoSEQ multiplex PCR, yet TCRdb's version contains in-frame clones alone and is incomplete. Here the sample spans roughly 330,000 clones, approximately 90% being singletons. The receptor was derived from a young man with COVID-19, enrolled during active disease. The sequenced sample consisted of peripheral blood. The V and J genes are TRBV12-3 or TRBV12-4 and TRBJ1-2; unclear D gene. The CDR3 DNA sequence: TGTGCCAGCAGTTTGACACCCAGCTATGGCTACACCTTC. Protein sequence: CASSLTPSYGYTF.